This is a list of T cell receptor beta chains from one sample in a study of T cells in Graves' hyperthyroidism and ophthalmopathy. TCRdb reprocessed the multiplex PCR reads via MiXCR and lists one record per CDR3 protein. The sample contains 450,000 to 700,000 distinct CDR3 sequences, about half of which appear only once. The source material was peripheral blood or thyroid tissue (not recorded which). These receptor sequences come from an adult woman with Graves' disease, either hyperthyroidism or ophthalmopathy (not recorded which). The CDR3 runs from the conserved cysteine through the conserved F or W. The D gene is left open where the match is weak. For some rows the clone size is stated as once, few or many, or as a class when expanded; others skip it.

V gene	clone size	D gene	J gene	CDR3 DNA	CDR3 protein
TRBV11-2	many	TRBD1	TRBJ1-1	TGTGCCAGCAGCTTAGCGCGGGGGGACAGGGGAGCTTTCTTT	CASSLARGDRGAFF
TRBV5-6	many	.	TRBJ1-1	TGTGCCAGCAGCTTGGCCCGGAGTCGAGGACCTGAAGCTTTCTTT	CASSLARSRGPEAFF
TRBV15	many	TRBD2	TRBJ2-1	TGTGCCACCAGCAGCCCCCCCCCATCTAGCGGAGACTACAATGAGCAGTTCTTC	CATSSPPPSSGDYNEQFF
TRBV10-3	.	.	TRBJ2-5	TGTGCCATCAGTGGGGGGATGATGGAGACCCAGTACTTC	CAISGGMMETQYF
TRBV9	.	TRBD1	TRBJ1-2	TGTGCCGGCAGCGTAGTGGAGGGACAGGGAGCCGGCTACACCTTC	CAGSVVEGQGAGYTF
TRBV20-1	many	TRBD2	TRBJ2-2	TGCAGTGCTAGAGCTCTAGCGGGAGACCTACCCACCGGGGAGCTGTTTTTT	CSARALAGDLPTGELFF
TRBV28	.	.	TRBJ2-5	TGTGCCAGCTCGCGGCCGGAGACCCAGTACTTC	CASSRPETQYF
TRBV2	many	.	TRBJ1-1	TGTGCCAGCAGTGATTTGGCAGGGACCGTTGAAGCTTTCTTT	CASSDLAGTVEAFF
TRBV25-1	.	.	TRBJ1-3	TGTGCCAGCAGTGAAGAGACCGATGGAAACACCATATATTTT	CASSEETDGNTIYF
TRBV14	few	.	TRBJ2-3	TGTGCCAGCAGCCAAGATTGGGGACGAGATACGCAGTATTTT	CASSQDWGRDTQYF
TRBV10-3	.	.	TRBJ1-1	TGTGCCATCAGTGAGGAGGGGATGAGTGGTATCGACACTGAAGCTTTCTTT	CAISEEGMSGIDTEAFF
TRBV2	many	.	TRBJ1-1	TGTGCCAGCAGTGCAGAACAGGGCCTGAACACTGAAGCTTTCTTT	CASSAEQGLNTEAFF
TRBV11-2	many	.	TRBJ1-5	TGTGCCAGCAGCCCCGATAGGGTTGCGATCCAGCATTTT	CASSPDRVAIQHF
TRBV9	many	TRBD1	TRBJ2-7	TGTGCCAGCAGCGCGGACAGGGGGGGATACGAGCAGTACTTC	CASSADRGGYEQYF
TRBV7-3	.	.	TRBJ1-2	TGTGCCAGCAGCTTCCCCCAAGGGACGGGGGGAAGCTATGGCTACACCTTC	CASSFPQGTGGSYGYTF
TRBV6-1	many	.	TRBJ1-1	TGTGCCAGCAGCGCAAGACAAAGGAACACTGAAGCTTTCTTT	CASSARQRNTEAFF